This entry lists 8 T cell receptor beta chains sequenced from one sample in a study of cytomegalovirus exposure and HLA in healthy donors. PCR primers comprised 60 Vbeta and 13 Jbeta primers. Sequencing used immunoSEQ multiplex PCR; TCRdb keeps in-frame clones, though not all of them. Seen here are roughly 190,000 clones, approximately 70% observed once, and the top ten hold 3% to 3.5%. Source material: PBMCs. The receptors derive from a woman under 40 in good health and CMV-seropositive.

The chain couples TRBV18 to TRBJ1-1; D is perhaps TRBD1 (5 bases). CDR1 KGHSH and CDR2 LQKENI come from the germline V gene. V lost 3 bases and J lost 1, with 12 bases in between. The CDR3 runs 15 residues. The CDR3 nucleotides read TGTGCCAGCTCACCTCGACAGACGGGGAACACTGAAGCTTTCTTT. Translated: CASSPRQTGNTEAFF.

The chain uses TRBV2 and TRBJ1-4, with D possibly TRBD1 on 6 matching bases. V was cut by 7 bases and J by 7 bases, with 22 bases left in between. The germline V gene has CDR1 SNHLY and CDR2 FYNNEI. This CDR3 has 16 amino acids. The CDR3 sequence: CASTSPLDSKGEKLFF. The CDR3 DNA follows: TGTGCCAGCACTTCCCCGTTGGACAGCAAGGGTGAAAAACTGTTTTTT.

The gene calls are TRBV11-2 and TRBJ2-7, with 10 bases identical to TRBD1. Losses at the gene ends were 5 bases for V and 3 bases for J; bases not matched to a gene: 10. The CDR3 runs to 16 residues. The germline V gene encodes CDR1 SGHAT and CDR2 FQNNGV. CDR3 amino acids: CASSPEGQGRFYEQYF. The CDR3 bases are TGTGCCAGCAGCCCAGAGGGACAGGGGAGGTTCTACGAGCAGTACTTC. Filled out from reference TRBV11-2 and TRBJ2-7, the complete variable domain reads EAGVAQSPRYKIIEKRQSVAFWCNPISGHATLYWYQQILGQGPKLLIQFQNNGVVDDSQLPKDRFSAERLKGVDSTLKIQPAKLEDSAVYLCASSPEGQGRFYEQYFGPGTRLTVT.

The count of this clone is one. The chain carries TRBV7-2 and TRBJ2-5, with a possible D match to TRBD1 (6 bases). The CDR3 runs to 13 residues. Trimming left V 4 bases short and J 4 bases short, with 10 bases between. Germline lookup yields CDR1 SGHTA and CDR2 FQGNSA. DNA of the CDR3: TGTGCCAGCAGCTCGGGACATGTAGAGACCCAGTACTTC. Translation: CASSSGHVETQYF.

The chain has TRBV6-5 and TRBJ2-1; D unclear. Germline loops: CDR1 MNHEY, CDR2 SVGAGI. V was cut by 8 bases and J by 8 bases, with 16 bases left in between. The CDR3 runs 13 residues. The CDR3 spells CASRQVGVDEQFF. The CDR3, as DNA: TGTGCCAGCCGCCAGGTTGGCGTCGATGAGCAGTTCTTC.

V gene TRBV7-9 combines with J gene TRBJ2-6; the D gene is possibly TRBD2 (5 bases). The CDR3 length is 16 residues. Trimming took 5 bases from V and 0 from J, leaving 11 bases between them. In germline, CDR1 is SEHNR, CDR2 FQNEAQ (reference sequence). Here the CDR3 DNA reads TGTGCCAGCAGCCGGGGTACTCTCTCTGGGGCCAACGTCCTGACTTTC. Protein sequence: CASSRGTLSGANVLTF.

The chain carries TRBV11-3 and TRBJ2-5; D gene unclear. CDR3 length equals 16 residues. In germline, CDR1 is SGHNT, CDR2 YENEEA. The V end was cut by 1 base, the J end by 0 bases, with 12 bases between. CDR3 loop: CASSLGAVPYQETQYF. The DNA of the CDR3 is TGTGCCAGCAGCTTAGGGGCAGTTCCGTACCAAGAGACCCAGTACTTC. The variable domain in full, with the rest retrieved from reference TRBV11-3 and TRBJ2-5, is EAGVVQSPRYKIIEKKQPVAFWCNPISGHNTLYWYLQNLGQGPELLIRYENEEAVDDSQLPKDRFSAERLKGVDSTLKIQPAELGDSAVYLCASSLGAVPYQETQYFGPGTRLLVL.

CDR3 sequence (DNA): TGCGCCAGCAGCTTGGATGGTCTAGCGAGCACAGATACGCAGTATTTT. This translates into CASSLDGLASTDTQYF. V gene TRBV5-1 combines with J gene TRBJ2-3; D might be TRBD2 (6 bases). Germline loops: CDR1 SGHRS, CDR2 YFSETQ. With 0 bases removed from V and 0 bases from J, the gap between germline ends came to 11 bases. CDR3 length: 16 residues. The full variable domain, completed using reference TRBV5-1 and TRBJ2-3, is KAGVTQTPRYLIKTRGQQVTLSCSPISGHRSVSWYQQTPGQGLQFLFEYFSETQRNKGNFPGRFSGRQFSNSRSEMNVSTLELGDSALYLCASSLDGLASTDTQYFGPGTRLTVL.